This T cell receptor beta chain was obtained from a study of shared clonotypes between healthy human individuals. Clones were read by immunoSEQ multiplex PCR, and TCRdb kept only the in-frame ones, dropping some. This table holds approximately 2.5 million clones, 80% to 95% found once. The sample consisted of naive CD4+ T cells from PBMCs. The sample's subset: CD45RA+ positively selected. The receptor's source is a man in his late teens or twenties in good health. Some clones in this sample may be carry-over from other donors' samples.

The CDR3 loop is CASSLPASGKSTDTQYF. CDR3 in DNA: TGTGCCAGCAGCCTACCGGCTAGCGGGAAGAGCACAGATACGCAGTATTTT. This chain links TRBV5-5 with TRBJ2-3, with TRBD2 matching 9 bases. Germline values: CDR1 SGHKS, CDR2 YYEKEE (reference sequence). The CDR3 length is 17 residues. V lost 4 bases, J lost 0 bases, and 9 bases stayed unmatched.